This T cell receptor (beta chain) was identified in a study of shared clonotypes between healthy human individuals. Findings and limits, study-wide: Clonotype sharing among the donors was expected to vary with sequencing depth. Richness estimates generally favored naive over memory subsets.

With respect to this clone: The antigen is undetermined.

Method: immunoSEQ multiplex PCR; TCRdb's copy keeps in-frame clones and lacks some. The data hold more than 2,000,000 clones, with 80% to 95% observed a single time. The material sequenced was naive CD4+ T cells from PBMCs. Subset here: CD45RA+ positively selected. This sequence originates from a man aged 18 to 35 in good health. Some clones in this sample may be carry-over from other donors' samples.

The CDR3 sequence: CASSLDGTLYEQYF. The CDR3 DNA reads TGTGCCAGCAGCTTGGACGGGACTCTCTACGAGCAGTACTTC. The J gene is TRBJ2-7, the V gene TRBV5-5; D possibly corresponds to TRBD2 (6 bases). The CDR3 is 14 amino acids. V shed 0 bases and J shed 3 bases, with 10 bases lying between them. Germline V gene sequence: CDR1 SGHKS, CDR2 YYEKEE (reference sequence).